The 22 T cell receptor beta chains presented below share a single source sample, sequenced in a study of blood T cell repertoires in COVID-19. Some clones are missing from TCRdb's copy, which holds only in-frame ones; the method was immunoSEQ multiplex PCR. The table lists approximately 260,000 clones, around 90% of them singletons, with roughly 2.1% in the top ten. The sequencing sample was made of peripheral blood. The origin of the receptors is a man aged 45-60 years with acute or convalescent COVID-19.

The rearrangement uses TRBV30 and TRBJ2-1; 15 positions match TRBD2. This CDR3 has 16 residues. With 4 bases clipped from V and 7 bases from J, the junction kept 8 bases outside the gene matches. Germline V gene data show CDR1 as GTSNPN and CDR2 as SVGIG (reference sequence). CDR3 sequence reads: CAWTTGLAGGLNEQFF. The CDR3, as DNA: TGTGCCTGGACCACAGGACTAGCGGGGGGGTTGAATGAGCAGTTCTTC.

V gene TRBV2 combines with J gene TRBJ1-4; D unclear. The germline V and J ends were trimmed by 4 bases and 6 bases, with 6 bases remaining between them. In germline, CDR1 is SNHLY, CDR2 FYNNEI. This CDR3 is 12 amino acids long. For the CDR3, the DNA is TGTGCCAGCAGTGTCGGGGATGAAAAACTGTTTTTT. The encoded protein is CASSVGDEKLFF.

This rearrangement joins TRBV19 to TRBJ2-3; 9 nucleotides line up with TRBD2. Per germline, CDR1 LNHDA and CDR2 SQIVND (reference sequence). V lost 5 bases to trimming and J lost 4 bases; unmatched junction nucleotides: 7. This CDR3 comprises 15 residues. CDR3 region: CASSVGGGVADTQYF. Here the CDR3 DNA reads TGTGCCAGTAGTGTTGGCGGGGGGGTGGCAGATACGCAGTATTTT.

The J gene is TRBJ1-2, the V gene TRBV7-9, with D possibly TRBD1 on 6 matching bases. V lost 4 bases to trimming and J lost 4 bases, with 13 bases between them. This CDR3 region has 14 residues. Germline CDR1 and CDR2: SEHNR and FQNEAQ (reference sequence). The CDR3: CASSYETGSYGYTF. In nucleotides, the CDR3 is TGTGCCAGCAGCTACGAGACAGGATCCTATGGCTACACCTTC. The full variable domain, its missing parts supplied by reference TRBV7-9 and TRBJ1-2, is DTGVSQNPRHKITKRGQNVTFRCDPISEHNRLYWYRQTLGQGPEFLTYFQNEAQLEKSRLLSDRFSAERPKGSFSTLEIQRTEQGDSAMYLCASSYETGSYGYTFGSGTRLTVV.

This clone has a handful of counts. The rearrangement joins TRBV11-2 to TRBJ2-7; 8 nucleotides match TRBD1. Unmatched junction bases numbered 6, after V lost 5 bases and J lost 3 bases. The V gene's germline CDR1 is SGHAT and CDR2 FQNNGV. This CDR3 is built from 14 residues. The CDR3: CASSAVGTGYEQYF. The CDR3 nucleotides read TGTGCCAGCAGCGCCGTCGGGACAGGCTACGAGCAGTACTTC.

The rearrangement links TRBV7-3 to TRBJ1-6; 7 bases map to TRBD1. Trimming cost V 3 bases and J 4 bases; bases outside gene matches: 3. The CDR3 totals 15 residues. CDR1 is SGHTA and CDR2 is FQGTGA in the germline V gene. The CDR3 DNA is TGTGCCAGCAGCTTTTCGGGACAGTATAATTCACCCCTCCACTTT. Protein product: CASSFSGQYNSPLHF. The full variable domain, with the rest looked up from reference TRBV7-3 and TRBJ1-6, is GAGVSQTPSNKVTEKGKYVELRCDPISGHTALYWYRQSLGQGPEFLIYFQGTGAADDSGLPNDRFFAVRPEGSVSTLKIQRTERGDSAVYLCASSFSGQYNSPLHFGNGTRLTVT.

The chain couples TRBV9 to TRBJ1-6; TRBD1 matches 11 bases. V dropped 7 bases and J dropped 0; count of bases not matched to a gene: 9. The CDR3 has 18 residues. Germline loops: CDR1 SGDLS, CDR2 YYNGEE. CDR3: CASAGTGGRTSYNSPLHF. CDR3 nucleotides: TGTGCCAGCGCCGGGACAGGGGGTCGGACCTCCTATAATTCACCCCTCCACTTT.

The chain links TRBV6-5 to TRBJ1-1; the D gene is possibly TRBD1 (5 bases). This CDR3 is 14 amino acids long. The V and J ends lost 6 bases and 1 base respectively, with 12 bases between them. Germline CDR1 is MNHEY and CDR2 is SVGAGI. CDR3 sequence (DNA): TGTGCCAGCAGGCCAACCCAGGGGAACACTGAAGCTTTCTTT. Amino acid sequence: CASRPTQGNTEAFF.

The gene calls are TRBV27 and TRBJ2-1; the D gene is possibly TRBD1 (6 bases). Trimming removed 8 bases from V and 2 bases from J, with 16 bases in between. CDR1 and CDR2 (germline): MNHEY, SMNVEV (reference sequence). The CDR3 is 15 residues long. CDR3 sequence reads: CASRAQQGAYNEQFF. The CDR3 DNA is TGTGCCAGCCGTGCCCAACAGGGTGCCTACAATGAGCAGTTCTTC.

The rearrangement uses TRBV6-1 and TRBJ2-7; perhaps TRBD1 as D (6 bases). CDR3 length equals 16 residues. Germline CDR1 MNHNS, CDR2 SASEGT. V was trimmed by 2 bases and J by 2 bases, leaving 16 bases between them. The CDR3 is CASSERVGTFTYEQYF. The CDR3 DNA is TGTGCCAGCAGTGAAAGGGTAGGGACATTCACCTACGAGCAGTACTTC.

In its sample, this clone was seen a few times. This chain joins TRBV6-5 and TRBJ1-4, with a weak D call TRBD1 (5 bases). CDR1 and CDR2 from the germline V gene are MNHEY and SVGAGI. The CDR3 loop spans 16 amino acids. V lost 0 bases and J lost 8, with 16 bases in between. The CDR3 region is CASSYSFLAGREKLFF. The CDR3 DNA reads TGTGCCAGCAGTTACTCGTTCCTGGCAGGGCGCGAAAAACTGTTTTTT.

The V call is TRBV11-2, the J call TRBJ2-7; TRBD1 matches 7 bases. This CDR3 has 15 amino acids. The germline V gene encodes CDR1 SGHAT and CDR2 FQNNGV. Trimming cost V 5 bases and J 1 base; bases outside gene matches: 8. CDR3 amino acids: CASSRDRAESYEQYF. The CDR3 DNA reads TGTGCCAGCAGCCGCGACAGGGCCGAATCCTACGAGCAGTACTTC.

The chain carries TRBV7-2 and TRBJ2-3; tentative D call: TRBD2 (5 bases). In germline, CDR1 is SGHTA, CDR2 FQGNSA. Between the trimmed V and J ends, which lost 7 bases and 5 bases, there was a span of 19 bases. The CDR3 is made up of 15 amino acids. The CDR3 region has the DNA TGTGCCAGCACCCTGGGAGCCCGGGGAGTAGATACGCAGTATTTT. This translates into CASTLGARGVDTQYF.

The chain has TRBV2 and TRBJ1-5, with 10 bases that match TRBD1. In germline, CDR1 is SNHLY, CDR2 FYNNEI. The V segment lost 5 bases and the J segment 1 base; nucleotides outside the gene matches: 2. The length of the CDR3 is 15 residues. CDR3 protein: CASSWTGGSNQPQHF. CDR3 in DNA: TGTGCCAGCAGTTGGACAGGGGGGAGCAATCAGCCCCAGCATTTT.

A few counts support this clone. V usage is TRBV6-5 and J usage is TRBJ1-6; 8 nucleotides align to TRBD1. This CDR3 region has 15 residues. With 6 bases clipped from V and 8 bases from J, the junction kept 9 bases outside the gene matches. Per the germline V gene, CDR1 is MNHEY and CDR2 is SVGAGI. This CDR3 reads CASRPPTGVDSPLHF. The DNA of the CDR3 is TGTGCCAGCAGACCCCCGACAGGGGTGGATTCACCCCTCCACTTT.

The CDR3 coding sequence is TGTGCCACCAGCGGGAGGGGCCTCTATGGCTACACCTTC. Encoded protein: CATSGRGLYGYTF. V is TRBV15 and J is TRBJ1-2, with a possible D match to TRBD1 (5 bases). Per the germline V gene, CDR1 is LNHNV and CDR2 is YYDKDF (reference sequence). V was clipped by 5 bases and J by 4 bases, with 11 bases between them. The CDR3 has 13 amino acids.

A few counts support this clone. The chain carries TRBV12-3 or TRBV12-4 and TRBJ1-4, with D maybe TRBD1 (5 bases). The CDR3 spans 12 residues. V gave up 7 bases and J gave up 12 bases, with 15 bases separating them. The CDR3 is CASTLNRLQLFF. The CDR3 DNA follows: TGTGCCAGCACCCTTAACAGGCTACAACTGTTTTTT.

The chain carries TRBV6-5 and TRBJ2-1; D perhaps matches TRBD2 (5 bases). Germline V lookup: CDR1 MNHEY, CDR2 SVGAGI. Trimming cost V 10 bases and J 8 bases, with 24 bases left between them. The CDR3 sequence is 15 residues long. The CDR3 region is CATRGGAAGRDEQFF. CDR3 nucleotides: TGTGCCACCCGGGGTGGAGCGGCCGGGCGGGATGAGCAGTTCTTC.

The J gene is TRBJ1-6, the V gene TRBV6-5; D is perhaps TRBD1 (5 bases). V dropped 6 bases and J dropped 0 bases, with 9 bases sitting between them. Looked up from germline, CDR1 is MNHEY and CDR2 is SVGAGI. CDR3 length equals 15 residues. CDR3 amino acids: CASRVGGSYNSPLHF. In nucleotides, the CDR3 is TGTGCCAGCAGGGTGGGGGGCTCCTATAATTCACCCCTCCACTTT.

This clone was seen a single time. V usage is TRBV7-6 and J usage is TRBJ1-1; unclear D gene. The CDR3 loop spans 13 amino acids. Trimming left V 1 base short and J 8 bases short, with 11 bases between. Looked up from germline, CDR1 is SGHVS and CDR2 is FNYEAQ. CDR3 nucleotide sequence: TGTGCCAGCAGCTTAGAGCAGGAATCCGAAGCTTTCTTT. This sequence encodes CASSLEQESEAFF.

This sequence joins TRBV13 and TRBJ2-5; TRBD2 agrees at 10 bases. Looked up from germline, CDR1 is PRHDT and CDR2 is FYEKMQ (reference sequence). The CDR3 sequence is 16 residues long. The junction had 7 bases not matched to a gene; V was cut back by 5 bases and J by 1 base. CDR3 amino acids: CASSPPLAGIQETQYF. The CDR3 bases are TGTGCCAGCAGCCCTCCACTAGCGGGGATCCAAGAGACCCAGTACTTC. The full variable domain, completed using reference TRBV13 and TRBJ2-5, is AAGVIQSPRHLIKEKRETATLKCYPIPRHDTVYWYQQGPGQDPQFLISFYEKMQSDKGSIPDRFSAQQFSDYHSELNMSSLELGDSALYFCASSPPLAGIQETQYFGPGTRLLVL.

The chain employs TRBV4-2 and TRBJ2-3; weak D call: TRBD2 (7 bases). Between the trimmed V and J ends, which lost 5 bases and 1 base, there was a span of 13 bases. CDR1 is LGHNA and CDR2 is YNFKEQ in the germline V gene. The CDR3 has 15 residues. CDR3 amino acids: CASSSRGAGTDTQYF. The CDR3, as DNA: TGTGCCAGCAGCTCCCGGGGGGCCGGCACAGATACGCAGTATTTT.